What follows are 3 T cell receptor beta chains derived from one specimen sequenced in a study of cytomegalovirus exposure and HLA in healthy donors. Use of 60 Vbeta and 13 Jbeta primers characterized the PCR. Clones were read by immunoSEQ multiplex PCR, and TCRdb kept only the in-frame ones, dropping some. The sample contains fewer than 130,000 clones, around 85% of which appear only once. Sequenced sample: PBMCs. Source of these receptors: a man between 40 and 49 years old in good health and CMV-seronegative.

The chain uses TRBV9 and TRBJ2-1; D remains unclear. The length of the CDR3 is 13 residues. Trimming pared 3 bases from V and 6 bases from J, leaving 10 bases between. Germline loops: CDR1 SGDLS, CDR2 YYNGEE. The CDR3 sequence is CASSATYSNEQFF. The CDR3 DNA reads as TGTGCCAGCAGCGCTACTTACAGCAATGAGCAGTTCTTC.

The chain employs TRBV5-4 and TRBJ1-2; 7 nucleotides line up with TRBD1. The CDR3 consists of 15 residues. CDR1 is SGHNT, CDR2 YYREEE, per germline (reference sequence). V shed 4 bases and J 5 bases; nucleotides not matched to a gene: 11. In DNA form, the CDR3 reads TGTGCCAGCAGCCTCATTGGACAGGAGGAATATGGCTACACCTTC. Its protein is CASSLIGQEEYGYTF. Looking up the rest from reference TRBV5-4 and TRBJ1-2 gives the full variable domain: ETGVTQSPTHLIKTRGQQVTLRCSSQSGHNTVSWYQQALGQGPQFIFQYYREEENGRGNFPPRFSGLQFPNYSSELNVNALELDDSALYLCASSLIGQEEYGYTFGSGTRLTVV.

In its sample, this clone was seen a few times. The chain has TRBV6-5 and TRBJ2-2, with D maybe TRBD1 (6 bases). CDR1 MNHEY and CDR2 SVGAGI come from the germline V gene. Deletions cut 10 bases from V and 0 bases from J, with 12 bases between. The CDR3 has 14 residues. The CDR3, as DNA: TGTGCCACCACAGGGCAGCCGAACACCGGGGAGCTGTTTTTT. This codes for CATTGQPNTGELFF.